The 6 T cell receptor beta chains below were found in one sample sequenced in a study of PD-L1 blockade in urothelial cancer. TCRdb keeps only in-frame clones here, not all; method: immunoSEQ multiplex PCR. The sample includes 20,000 to 25,000 clones, under 95% of them seen just once. Time point: peripheral blood 6 weeks after treatment start. The starting material was PBMCs, obtained around atezolizumab (anti-PD-L1) treatment. These receptors all stem from a woman aged 60-70 years with urothelial cancer.

The chain is built from TRBV5-1 and TRBJ2-1; 7 nucleotides align to TRBD2. Germline lookup yields CDR1 SGHRS and CDR2 YFSETQ. V shed 4 bases and J 9 bases; nucleotides not matched to a gene: 13. The CDR3 sequence is 15 residues long. CDR3 sequence: CASSVGGSRFGEQFF. The CDR3 DNA sequence: TGCGCCAGCAGCGTTGGCGGGAGTCGGTTCGGTGAGCAGTTCTTC. The entire variable domain, with the rest obtained from reference TRBV5-1 and TRBJ2-1, is as follows: KAGVTQTPRYLIKTRGQQVTLSCSPISGHRSVSWYQQTPGQGLQFLFEYFSETQRNKGNFPGRFSGRQFSNSRSEMNVSTLELGDSALYLCASSVGGSRFGEQFFGPGTRLTVL.

The table lists this clone with a count of one. The chain employs TRBV5-6 and TRBJ2-4, with D perhaps matching TRBD2 (7 bases). The germline V gene has CDR1 SGHDT and CDR2 YYEEEE. Between the trimmed V and J ends, which lost 4 bases and 4 bases, there was a span of 15 bases. This CDR3 has 15 residues. CDR3 sequence (DNA): TGTGCCAGCAGCAAAGGGCGGGGGCGGAAAAACATTCAGTACTTC. Amino acid sequence: CASSKGRGRKNIQYF.

In DNA, the CDR3 is TGTGCCAGCAGCTACCCTGGGCTAGCGGGAGTGGAGCAGTACTTC. It yields the protein CASSYPGLAGVEQYF. J is TRBJ2-7 and V is TRBV7-9, with 10 bases aligning to TRBD2. This CDR3 contains 15 residues. The trim removed 4 bases at V and 7 bases at J, leaving 10 bases unmatched. CDR1 is SEHNR, CDR2 FQNEAQ, per germline (reference sequence).

The V call is TRBV19, the J call TRBJ2-3, with D possibly matching TRBD2 (6 bases). With 5 bases removed from V and 4 bases from J, the gap between germline ends came to 16 bases. The length of the CDR3 is 15 residues. Germline V gene lookup returns CDR1 LNHDA and CDR2 SQIVND (reference sequence). CDR3 sequence (DNA): TGTGCCAGTAGTCCCTTGGAGGGCCATTCAGATACGCAGTATTTT. It codes for CASSPLEGHSDTQYF.

J is TRBJ2-7 and V is TRBV7-9; no clear D. Looked up from germline, CDR1 is SEHNR and CDR2 is FQNEAQ (reference sequence). Trimming removed 4 bases from V and 5 bases from J, with 12 bases in between. The CDR3 consists of 13 residues. In DNA form, the CDR3 reads TGTGCCAGCAGCTATCTCGGGTATAACGAGCAGTACTTC. It encodes CASSYLGYNEQYF.

This chain connects TRBV7-9 to TRBJ1-5; D gene unclear. Germline V CDR1 and CDR2: SEHNR, FQNEAQ (reference sequence). V shed 5 bases and J shed 4 bases, with 9 bases lying between them. The CDR3 has 13 amino acids. The CDR3 sequence: CASSPLSNQPQHF. In nucleotides, the CDR3 is TGTGCCAGCAGCCCTCTAAGTAATCAGCCCCAGCATTTT.